This entry lists 32 T cell receptor beta chains sequenced from one sample in a study of T cell changes during pregnancy in multiple sclerosis. Profiling relied on immunoSEQ multiplex PCR, and the TCRdb table lists in-frame clones only, not all of them. The table records roughly 77,000 clones, approximately 92% of them present only once. The sample in question was peripheral blood, obtained in the second trimester of pregnancy. Receptors originate from a female donor with multiple sclerosis, enrolled in a pregnancy study.

In DNA form, the CDR3 reads TGTGCCAGCAGTGGCAGGGGGCGCAAAGAGACCCAGTACTTC. Residues: CASSGRGRKETQYF. The chain recombines TRBV6-4 with TRBJ2-5; TRBD1 aligns across 8 bases. The CDR3 runs to 14 residues. Trimming removed 4 bases from V and 3 bases from J; junction bases left unmatched: 4. The germline gives CDR1 MRHNA, CDR2 SNTAGT.

J is TRBJ2-7 and V is TRBV5-4; 10 positions match TRBD2. Germline CDR1 is SGHNT and CDR2 is YYREEE (reference sequence). The V and J ends lost 5 bases and 3 bases, in that order; junction bases with no gene match: 8. The CDR3 has 15 amino acids. DNA of the CDR3: TGTGCCAGCAGTTCCCCGGGACTAGCGATCTACGAGCAGTACTTC. Translated: CASSSPGLAIYEQYF.

This chain links TRBV30 with TRBJ2-7, with D unclear. Germline CDR1 GTSNPN, CDR2 SVGIG (reference sequence). The V end was cut by 0 bases, the J end by 4 bases, with 7 bases between. The CDR3 length is 12 residues. DNA of the CDR3: TGTGCCTGGAGTGTACACGGGTACGAGCAGTACTTC. It is translated as CAWSVHGYEQYF. The whole variable domain, filled in from reference TRBV30 and TRBJ2-7, reads SQTIHQWPATLVQPVGSPLSLECTVEGTSNPNLYWYRQAAGRGLQLLFYSVGIGQISSEVPQNLSASRPQDRQFILSSKKLLLSDSGFYLCAWSVHGYEQYFGPGTRLTVT.

This clone was observed a handful of times. J is TRBJ2-7 and V is TRBV5-1, with a weak D call TRBD1 (5 bases). Germline CDR1 SGHRS, CDR2 YFSETQ. Trimming left V 0 bases short and J 5 bases short, with 12 bases between. The CDR3 length is 14 residues. CDR3 sequence reads: CASSLGQSRHEQYF. The CDR3 region has the DNA TGCGCCAGCAGCTTGGGACAGTCCCGTCACGAGCAGTACTTC.

The gene calls are TRBV5-4 and TRBJ1-1; tentatively, D is TRBD1 (5 bases). The germline CDR1 and CDR2 sequences are SGHNT and YYREEE (reference sequence). This CDR3 contains 16 residues. Trimming removed 6 bases at V and 0 bases at J, with 18 bases between. The CDR3 loop reads CASNPDRTRMNTEAFF. Written as DNA, the CDR3 is TGTGCCAGCAACCCAGACAGAACTCGCATGAACACTGAAGCTTTCTTT.

V and J are TRBV28 and TRBJ2-5, with D possibly TRBD2 on 6 matching bases. The germline V and J ends were trimmed by 7 bases and 1 base, with 19 bases remaining between them. The CDR3 contains 16 residues. Per the germline V gene, CDR1 is MDHEN and CDR2 is SYDVKM. The CDR3 loop reads CASTLGLLQSQETQYF. CDR3 bases: TGTGCCAGCACCCTCGGACTACTCCAATCCCAAGAGACCCAGTACTTC.

The chain recombines TRBV18 with TRBJ2-1; the D is unclear. The CDR3 spans 13 residues. Trimming took 0 bases from V and 7 from J, leaving 7 bases between them. Germline CDR1 KGHSH, CDR2 LQKENI. CDR3 coding DNA: TGTGCCAGCTCACCACCGTACGGGAATGAGCAGTTCTTC. As protein: CASSPPYGNEQFF.

This chain links TRBV7-9 with TRBJ1-1; the D is unclear. The CDR3 totals 11 residues. Germline V gene sequence: CDR1 SEHNR, CDR2 FQNEAQ (reference sequence). V lost 3 bases and J 7 bases, leaving 6 bases between the germline ends. CDR3 sequence: CASSFGVEAFF. CDR3 coding DNA: TGTGCCAGCAGCTTCGGGGTTGAAGCTTTCTTT.

The V gene is TRBV28, the J gene TRBJ2-4, with D maybe TRBD2 (5 bases). The CDR3 is made up of 14 amino acids. The V gene's germline CDR1 is MDHEN and CDR2 SYDVKM. The ends were cut back, 5 bases at V and 0 bases at J, with 8 bases in the middle. The CDR3 spells CASSDGIAKNIQYF. The CDR3 nucleotides are TGTGCCAGCAGTGACGGGATAGCCAAAAACATTCAGTACTTC.

J is TRBJ1-2 and V is TRBV5-5; the D gene is possibly TRBD1 (5 bases). The ends were cut back, 9 bases at V and 0 bases at J, with 15 bases in the middle. The CDR3 spans 14 residues. Per germline, CDR1 SGHKS and CDR2 YYEKEE (reference sequence). The CDR3 here is CATRGGNANYGYTF. The CDR3 region has the DNA TGTGCCACCCGTGGGGGGAACGCTAACTATGGCTACACCTTC.

The chain combines TRBV19 with TRBJ2-7, with 7 bases fitting TRBD1. The germline V gene encodes CDR1 LNHDA and CDR2 SQIVND (reference sequence). Germline trimming cut 4 bases from V and 1 base from J; bases unmatched to any gene: 4. CDR3 length: 14 residues. The CDR3 coding sequence is TGTGCCAGTAGTAGACAGGGTTCTTCCTACGAGCAGTACTTC. Amino acids: CASSRQGSSYEQYF.

The V gene is TRBV4-1, the J gene TRBJ2-3; 9 bases fit TRBD2. Germline loops: CDR1 MGHRA, CDR2 YSYEKL. The CDR3 runs to 19 residues. The V segment lost 0 bases and the J segment 1 base; nucleotides outside the gene matches: 11. In DNA, the CDR3 is TGCGCCAGCAGCCAAGATCGGGGGGGGCTAGCGGGACGCACAGATACGCAGTATTTT. Its protein product is CASSQDRGGLAGRTDTQYF.

The count of this clone is one. J is TRBJ1-4 and V is TRBV28, with 9 bases identical to TRBD1. The CDR3 spans 14 residues. CDR1 is MDHEN and CDR2 is SYDVKM in the germline V gene. V trimming: 4 bases; J trimming: 4 bases; junction bases outside the gene matches: 1. CDR3 sequence reads: CASSWGQGNEKLFF. DNA of the CDR3: TGTGCCAGCAGTTGGGGACAGGGTAATGAAAAACTGTTTTTT. The complete variable domain, with remaining parts taken from reference TRBV28 and TRBJ1-4, reads DVKVTQSSRYLVKRTGEKVFLECVQDMDHENMFWYRQDPGLGLRLIYFSYDVKMKEKGDIPEGYSVSREKKERFSLILESASTNQTSMYLCASSWGQGNEKLFFGSGTQLSVL.

This chain connects TRBV7-8 to TRBJ2-1, with 10 bases aligning to TRBD2. CDR1 and CDR2 (germline): SGHVS, FQNEAQ. The length of the CDR3 is 16 residues. V was pared by 3 bases and J by 6 bases, with 8 bases of the junction left unmatched. CDR3 in DNA: TGTGCCAGCAGCTTGTCCGGGACTAGCGTTTTCAATGAGCAGTTCTTC. This translates into CASSLSGTSVFNEQFF.

This clone was seen a handful of times. The chain employs TRBV19 and TRBJ2-3; 8 bases match TRBD2. Losses at the gene ends were 3 bases for V and 6 bases for J; bases not matched to a gene: 8. The CDR3 loop spans 15 amino acids. CDR1 and CDR2 (germline): LNHDA, SQIVND (reference sequence). CDR3 nucleotides: TGTGCCAGTAGTATCACAGCGGGGGAGAGGGATACGCAGTATTTT. It is translated as CASSITAGERDTQYF.

This clone has only one observation. The chain recombines TRBV10-3 with TRBJ1-3; D perhaps matches TRBD1 (5 bases). The CDR3 has 15 residues. V was clipped by 5 bases and J by 4 bases, with 15 bases between them. Germline CDR1 ENHRY, CDR2 SYGVKD. This CDR3 reads CAISTWTRQGNTIYF. CDR3 coding DNA: TGTGCCATCAGTACCTGGACAAGGCAGGGAAACACCATATATTTT.

The J gene is TRBJ2-3, the V gene TRBV7-9; no firm D call. Germline V CDR1 and CDR2: SEHNR, FQNEAQ (reference sequence). The CDR3 extends over 13 amino acids. V was trimmed by 2 bases and J by 4 bases, leaving 7 bases between them. The CDR3 loop is CASSLQEADTQYF. CDR3 coding DNA: TGTGCCAGCAGCTTACAGGAAGCAGATACGCAGTATTTT.

The chain has TRBV9 and TRBJ1-3, with 8 bases aligning to TRBD1. V shed 2 bases and J 0 bases; nucleotides not matched to a gene: 7. The CDR3 totals 17 residues. The germline gives CDR1 SGDLS, CDR2 YYNGEE. Here the CDR3 DNA reads TGTGCCAGCAGCGTCTTGGACAGGGTCTCCTCTGGAAACACCATATATTTT. Amino acid sequence: CASSVLDRVSSGNTIYF.

This clone was observed a single time. This chain links TRBV27 with TRBJ2-3; D not resolved. Germline CDR1 is MNHEY and CDR2 is SMNVEV (reference sequence). V shed 5 bases and J shed 6 bases, with 9 bases lying between them. This CDR3 has 12 residues. The DNA of the CDR3 is TGTGCCAGCAGTCTAGTAGGTGATACGCAGTATTTT. This encodes CASSLVGDTQYF.

The CDR3 DNA reads TGTGCCAGCAGTCCGTTGGGGGCAGGGGCAAACGGCTACACCTTC. Amino acids: CASSPLGAGANGYTF. V is TRBV28 and J is TRBJ1-2; D is possibly TRBD1 (6 bases). The CDR3 sequence is 15 residues long. Germline V gives CDR1 MDHEN, CDR2 SYDVKM. Trimming cost V 5 bases and J 8 bases, with 21 bases left between them.

The chain links TRBV7-8 to TRBJ2-5; D is unclear. Per germline, CDR1 SGHVS and CDR2 FQNEAQ. The V gene lost 0 bases and the J gene lost 5 bases, with 13 bases spanning the gap. The CDR3 is 15 residues long. Here the CDR3 reads CASSLARLPGETQYF. The CDR3 nucleotides read TGTGCCAGCAGCTTAGCAAGGCTCCCCGGGGAGACCCAGTACTTC.

The rearrangement links TRBV4-3 to TRBJ1-2, with TRBD1 identical over 7 bases. Unmatched junction bases numbered 2, after V lost 3 bases and J lost 1 base. Germline CDR1 and CDR2: LGHNA and YSLEER. This CDR3 has 14 amino acids. The CDR3 spells CASSQTGNNYGYTF. As DNA, the CDR3 is TGCGCCAGCAGCCAGACAGGGAATAACTATGGCTACACCTTC.

V and J are TRBV7-2 and TRBJ2-1; 7 bases are a match to TRBD1. This CDR3 is 14 amino acids long. The germline gives CDR1 SGHTA, CDR2 FQGNSA. Trimming at V came to 5 bases and at J to 4 bases, leaving 5 bases not matched to a gene. The CDR3 protein is CASSPRTGYNEQFF. For the CDR3, the DNA is TGTGCCAGCAGCCCCCGGACAGGATACAATGAGCAGTTCTTC.

The V call is TRBV18, the J call TRBJ2-7; 10 nucleotides match TRBD1. CDR3 length equals 14 residues. Germline lookup yields CDR1 KGHSH and CDR2 LQKENI. Trimming cost V 2 bases and J 4 bases; bases outside gene matches: 2. This CDR3 is CASSPRDRGYEQYF. DNA for the CDR3: TGTGCCAGCTCACCAAGGGACAGGGGTTACGAGCAGTACTTC.

The rearrangement links TRBV6-5 to TRBJ1-2; TRBD1 is a possible D gene (5 bases). The V gene's germline CDR1 is MNHEY and CDR2 SVGAGI. The CDR3 runs to 11 residues. V was shortened by 5 bases and J by 8 bases, with 9 bases between the two germline ends. CDR3 residues: CASSVHRGYTF. CDR3 bases: TGTGCCAGCAGTGTGCACAGGGGCTACACCTTC.

This chain joins TRBV15 and TRBJ1-6; D is unclear. The CDR3 runs to 14 residues. The V and J ends lost 1 base and 11 bases respectively, with 12 bases between them. CDR1 LNHNV and CDR2 YYDKDF come from the germline V gene (reference sequence). The CDR3 here is CATSRGDFGAPLHF. CDR3 nucleotide sequence: TGTGCCACCAGCAGAGGAGACTTCGGAGCACCCCTCCACTTT.

The gene calls are TRBV18 and TRBJ1-2, with TRBD1 matching over 7 bases. The ends lost 3 bases at V and 3 bases at J; junction bases unmatched: 4. The CDR3 covers 14 residues. Germline CDR1 and CDR2: KGHSH and LQKENI. The CDR3 here is CASSPRQGDYGYTF. The CDR3 DNA follows: TGTGCCAGCTCACCGCGACAGGGAGACTATGGCTACACCTTC.

The chain links TRBV5-1 to TRBJ1-1; D gene unclear. Trimming took off 2 bases at V and 4 bases at J, with 21 bases between the two ends. CDR1 and CDR2 from the germline V gene are SGHRS and YFSETQ. The CDR3 is 17 residues long. CDR3 DNA sequence: TGCGCCAGCAGCTTTTCACCCCGGGAGATGGTCTCCACTGAAGCTTTCTTT. Encoded protein: CASSFSPREMVSTEAFF.

The chain has TRBV28 and TRBJ1-5, with TRBD1 identical over 11 bases. This CDR3 has 18 amino acids. The V segment lost 2 bases and the J segment 0 bases; nucleotides outside the gene matches: 6. Germline V gene data show CDR1 as MDHEN and CDR2 as SYDVKM. The CDR3 here is CASSLGQGAGYSNQPQHF. DNA of the CDR3: TGTGCCAGCAGTTTAGGACAGGGGGCCGGGTATAGCAATCAGCCCCAGCATTTT.

CDR3 coding DNA: TGCGCCAGCACCATTAGGACTAGCGTGGGGACCGGGGAGCTGTTTTTT. It specifies CASTIRTSVGTGELFF. The chain joins TRBV5-1 to TRBJ2-2; 9 nucleotides agree with TRBD2. The CDR3 runs 16 residues. V was clipped by 6 bases and J by 5 bases; unmatched bases: 11. The germline gives CDR1 SGHRS, CDR2 YFSETQ.

The V call is TRBV7-3, the J call TRBJ2-2; D may be TRBD2 (6 bases). The V end lost 3 bases, the J end lost 4 bases, and 15 bases lay between the germline ends. Per germline, CDR1 SGHTA and CDR2 FQGTGA. This CDR3 has 16 residues. The CDR3 protein is CASSFTRLVGTGELFF. The CDR3 nucleotides read TGTGCCAGCAGCTTTACGAGACTAGTGGGCACCGGGGAGCTGTTTTTT.

DNA for the CDR3: TGTGCAAGTCGCCCCCCACCGGGACAGAAGAATGGACGGGAGACCCAGTACTTC. Amino acids: CASRPPPGQKNGRETQYF. The rearrangement links TRBV12-2 to TRBJ2-5; TRBD1, as called in the table, went unchecked against the DNA. TRBV12-2 is labeled a pseudogene. The CDR3 loop spans 18 amino acids.